One and the same sample provided the 10 T cell receptor beta chains below, sequenced in a study of CD8 T cells in ankylosing spondylitis. Study-level points and caveats: Fewer than 10 highly homologous variants made up a TCR beta motif that seemed to typify ankylosing spondylitis blood.

MiXCR, run by TCRdb on the 5' RACE reads, gives a single entry per CDR3 protein. Here the sample spans more than 600,000 distinct CDR3 sequences, roughly 19% being singletons. Their target antigens are unknown. The sample was blood, either unsorted or a sorted T cell fraction (not recorded which). The receptors were sampled from a male donor with ankylosing spondylitis.

This chain joins TRBV4-1 and TRBJ2-3; D is unresolved. Germline V gives CDR1 MGHRA, CDR2 YSYEKL. The CDR3 has 13 amino acids. V was pared by 2 bases and J by 4 bases, with 7 bases between. CDR3 in DNA: TGCGCCAGCAGCCAACCCGAGGCAGATACGCAGTATTTT. Translating gives CASSQPEADTQYF.

The CDR3 sequence is CASSKQGARVTGELFF. CDR3 DNA: TGTGCCAGCAGCAAACAGGGGGCGAGGGTCACCGGGGAGCTGTTTTTT. The chain recombines TRBV2 with TRBJ2-2; 9 bases line up with TRBD1. From germline, CDR1 is SNHLY and CDR2 FYNNEI. The CDR3 runs to 16 residues. Trimming removed 6 bases from V and 4 bases from J; junction bases left unmatched: 9. The whole variable domain, filled in from reference TRBV2 and TRBJ2-2, reads EPEVTQTPSHQVTQMGQEVILRCVPISNHLYFYWYRQILGQKVEFLVSFYNNEISEKSEIFDDQFSVERPDGSNFTLKIRSTKLEDSAMYFCASSKQGARVTGELFFGEGSRLTVL.

This chain uses TRBV12-3 or TRBV12-4 with TRBJ1-4, with D hard to call. This CDR3 region has 14 residues. V gave up 3 bases and J gave up 2 bases, with 7 bases separating them. The CDR3 DNA is TGTGCCAGCAGTTTGTGGTTTACTAATGAAAAACTGTTTTTT. The encoded protein is CASSLWFTNEKLFF.

This clonotype has more than one count but fewer than ten. The chain is built from TRBV7-3 and TRBJ2-1; 7 nucleotides line up with TRBD1. Trimming took 4 bases from V and 15 from J; bases not matched to a gene: 12. Germline CDR1 and CDR2: SGHTA and FQGTGA. This CDR3 region has 13 residues. CDR3: CASSSHQGDQGFF. CDR3 coding DNA: TGTGCCAGCAGCTCCCACCAGGGGGACCAGGGGTTCTTC.

The rearrangement links TRBV10-2 to TRBJ2-1; no clear D. Trimming left V 7 bases short and J 6 bases short, with 10 bases between. The CDR3 loop spans 12 amino acids. CDR1 is WSHSY and CDR2 is SAAADI in the germline V gene. The CDR3 coding sequence is TGCGCCAGCAATCAGTTGGGCAATGAGCAGTTCTTC. This translates into CASNQLGNEQFF.

This clonotype has just a few counts. The chain employs TRBV4-3 and TRBJ2-3; 7 bases agree with TRBD2. The CDR3 is 15 residues long. Germline V gives CDR1 LGHNA, CDR2 YSLEER. V lost 1 base to trimming and J lost 2 bases; unmatched junction nucleotides: 3. CDR3 loop: CASSQGSGNTDTQYF. The DNA for the CDR3 is TGCGCCAGCAGCCAAGGGAGCGGGAACACAGATACGCAGTATTTT.

The chain carries TRBV6-5 and TRBJ2-1; D remains unclear. Germline loops: CDR1 MNHEY, CDR2 SVGAGI. V was cut by 2 bases and J by 5 bases, with 7 bases left in between. The CDR3 runs 13 residues. CDR3 in amino acids: CASSYRPDNEQFF. In DNA form, the CDR3 reads TGTGCCAGCAGTTACAGGCCCGACAATGAGCAGTTCTTC.

This clonotype turned up a few times. The rearrangement joins TRBV7-6 to TRBJ1-3; a possible D gene is TRBD1 (5 bases). In germline, CDR1 is SGHVS, CDR2 FNYEAQ. The CDR3 is 16 amino acids. The V and J ends lost 2 bases and 3 bases respectively, with 14 bases between them. CDR3 in DNA: TGTGCCAGCAGCTTAATTACAGGAGAGGTTGGAAACACCATATATTTT. This translates into CASSLITGEVGNTIYF. The full variable domain, rest sourced from reference TRBV7-6 and TRBJ1-3, is GAGVSQSPRYKVTKRGQDVALRCDPISGHVSLYWYRQALGQGPEFLTYFNYEAQQDKSGLPNDRFSAERPEGSISTLTIQRTEQRDSAMYRCASSLITGEVGNTIYFGEGSWLTVV.

This clonotype was counted a few times. V usage is TRBV4-1 and J usage is TRBJ2-7; TRBD1 might be the D (6 bases). V was cut by 0 bases and J by 2 bases, with 23 bases left in between. Germline values: CDR1 MGHRA, CDR2 YSYEKL. This CDR3 is 19 amino acids long. The CDR3 DNA reads as TGCGCCAGCAGCCAAGAACCCCCCTTCGACAGGCCCCTTCCCTACGAGCAGTACTTC. It encodes CASSQEPPFDRPLPYEQYF.

This clonotype was found a few times. The chain uses TRBV2 and TRBJ1-5, with unresolved D. This CDR3 is built from 15 residues. Deletions cut 1 base from V and 5 bases from J, with 12 bases between. CDR1 is SNHLY and CDR2 is FYNNEI in the germline V gene. CDR3 protein: CASSEEGRPDQPQHF. CDR3 sequence (DNA): TGTGCCAGCAGTGAAGAGGGTAGACCTGATCAGCCCCAGCATTTT.